The entry that follows covers one T cell receptor beta chain sequence. The repertoire was sequenced with immunoSEQ multiplex PCR; TCRdb's copy has only in-frame clones and lacks some. Counted here are under 500,000 clones, about 89% occurring once; the ten biggest clones make up 4.3%. This specimen comes from a study of blood T cell repertoires in COVID-19. Across the whole study: The origin of the acute and convalescent COVID-19 samples was the United States, Italy and Spain.

V was cut by 1 base and J by 1 base, with 5 bases left in between. CDR1 and CDR2 (germline): SGHDT, YYEEEE. The CDR3 consists of 13 residues. The chain couples TRBV5-6 to TRBJ1-1, with D maybe TRBD1 (5 bases). Sequenced sample: peripheral blood. This sequence was found in a woman aged 30 to 39 with acute or convalescent COVID-19. The CDR3 loop is CASSLRGNTEAFF. The CDR3 DNA reads TGTGCCAGCAGCTTGAGGGGGAACACTGAAGCTTTCTTT. The full variable domain, rest sourced from reference TRBV5-6 and TRBJ1-1, is DAGVTQSPTHLIKTRGQQVTLRCSPKSGHDTVSWYQQALGQGPQFIFQYYEEEERQRGNFPDRFSGHQFPNYSSELNVNALLLGDSALYLCASSLRGNTEAFFGQGTRLTVV.